The 7 T cell receptor beta chains below were found in one sample sequenced in a study of blood T cell repertoires in COVID-19. Profiling relied on immunoSEQ multiplex PCR, and the TCRdb table lists in-frame clones only, not all of them. The sample lists under 250,000 clones, about 82% occurring once. Source material: peripheral blood. The receptors were sampled from a woman at least 80 years old with COVID-19, enrolled during active disease.

Comment on this clone: This same CDR3 is encoded by further DNA sequences in the sample. V gene TRBV7-5 combines with J gene TRBJ2-7; no DNA check was done on the table's D call, TRBD2. TRBV7-5 is a known pseudogene. There are 15 residues in the CDR3. The CDR3 nucleotides are TGCGTCAGAAGCTTGCCGGGACTCACCGGCTACGAGCAGTACTTC. Protein product: CVRSLPGLTGYEQYF.

This clone was picked up a small number of times. This chain's CDR3 is CASSQASADIGELFF. The CDR3 nucleotides read TGCGCCAGCAGCCAAGCGTCGGCAGACATCGGGGAGCTGTTTTTT. The V and J genes are TRBV4-1 and TRBJ2-2; no clear D gene. The germline V gene has CDR1 MGHRA and CDR2 YSYEKL. This CDR3 is built from 15 residues. V was pared by 1 base and J by 7 bases, with 13 bases between.

The V gene is TRBV6-5, the J gene TRBJ2-7; D is undetermined. Germline V gene lookup returns CDR1 MNHEY and CDR2 SVGAGI. V was shortened by 7 bases and J by 0 bases, with 7 bases between the two germline ends. This CDR3 comprises 12 residues. CDR3 residues: CASKSVSYEQYF. The CDR3 DNA reads TGTGCCAGCAAATCAGTCTCCTACGAGCAGTACTTC.

CDR3 DNA sequence: TGTGCCAGTAGTAACCAGCGGGATATTAGCACAGATACGCAGTATTTT. It translates to CASSNQRDISTDTQYF. The chain recombines TRBV19 with TRBJ2-3, with TRBD2 identical over 7 bases. The junction had 7 bases not matched to a gene; V was cut back by 4 bases and J by 0 bases. The CDR3 loop spans 16 amino acids. Germline V lookup: CDR1 LNHDA, CDR2 SQIVND (reference sequence).

The chain carries TRBV5-6 and TRBJ1-6; 8 bases are shared with TRBD1. J lost 7 bases, V lost 2 bases, and 2 bases had no gene match. The CDR3 consists of 14 residues. Germline V lookup: CDR1 SGHDT, CDR2 YYEEEE. CDR3 in amino acids: CASSFRGLNSPLHF. The CDR3 nucleotides read TGTGCCAGCAGCTTCAGGGGGCTAAATTCACCCCTCCACTTT.

This clone was picked up a small number of times. In DNA, the CDR3 is TGCGCCAGCAGCTTAGGAGGGACTTCTGATTCACCCCTCCACTTT. Translation: CASSLGGTSDSPLHF. The V gene is TRBV5-1, the J gene TRBJ1-6; a possible D gene is TRBD1 (5 bases). Germline V gene lookup returns CDR1 SGHRS and CDR2 YFSETQ. V dropped 2 bases and J dropped 8 bases, with 14 bases sitting between them. This CDR3 has 15 amino acids.

V gene TRBV16 combines with J gene TRBJ1-1, with D possibly matching TRBD1 (6 bases). CDR3 length: 13 amino acids. Per the germline V gene, CDR1 is KGHSY and CDR2 is FQNENV. Trimming pared 4 bases from V and 0 bases from J, leaving 6 bases between. The CDR3 DNA is TGTGCCAGCAGCCGGACAGTGAACACTGAAGCTTTCTTT. The encoded protein is CASSRTVNTEAFF.